This T cell receptor (beta chain) was captured in a study of cytomegalovirus exposure and HLA in healthy donors. Study details: Across around 400 genotyped donors, around 82% landed in the Caucasian-associated ancestry cluster.

Overall study results and limits: Highly shared variants forming one cluster were likely a sequencing artifact. In a later analysis, V- and J-gene trimming of beta chains associated with a DCLRE1C missense variant, replicated independently.

Points on this clone: Antigen unknown.

13 Jbeta primers and 60 Vbeta primers were used for the PCR. Here immunoSEQ multiplex PCR was the method, and the copy in TCRdb shows in-frame clones only, minus some. The profile shows some 130,000 clones, 65% to 80% of them singletons. The sequenced sample consisted of PBMCs. The sequence was obtained from a human donor in good health.

CDR3 coding DNA: TGTGCCAGCAGTGAGGCCTCTAGCGACGAGCAGTACTTC. Translating gives CASSEASSDEQYF. This chain connects TRBV6-1 to TRBJ2-7; D may be TRBD2 (6 bases). Trimming removed 3 bases at V and 5 bases at J, with 11 bases between. CDR3 length: 13 amino acids. The germline gives CDR1 MNHNS, CDR2 SASEGT.